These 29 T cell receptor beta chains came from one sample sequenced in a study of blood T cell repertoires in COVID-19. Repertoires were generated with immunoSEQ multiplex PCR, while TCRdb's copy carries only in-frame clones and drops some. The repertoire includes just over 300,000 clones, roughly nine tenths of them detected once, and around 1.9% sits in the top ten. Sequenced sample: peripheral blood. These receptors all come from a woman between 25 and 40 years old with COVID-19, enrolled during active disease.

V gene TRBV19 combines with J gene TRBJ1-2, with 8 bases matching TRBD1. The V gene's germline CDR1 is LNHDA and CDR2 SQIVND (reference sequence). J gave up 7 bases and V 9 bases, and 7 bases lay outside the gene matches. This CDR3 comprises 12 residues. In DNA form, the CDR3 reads TGTGCCAGCGGGACAGGAGGCTTTGGCTACACCTTC. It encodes CASGTGGFGYTF. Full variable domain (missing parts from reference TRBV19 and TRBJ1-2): DGGITQSPKYLFRKEGQNVTLSCEQNLNHDAMYWYRQDPGQGLRLIYYSQIVNDFQKGDIAEGYSVSREKKESFPLTVTSAQKNPTAFYLCASGTGGFGYTFGSGTRLTVV.

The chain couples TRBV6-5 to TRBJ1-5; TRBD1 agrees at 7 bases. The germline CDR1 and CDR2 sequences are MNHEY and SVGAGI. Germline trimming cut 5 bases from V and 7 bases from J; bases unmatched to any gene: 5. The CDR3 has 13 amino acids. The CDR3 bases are TGTGCCAGCAGTCGGGACAGTGGGCAGCCCCAGCATTTT. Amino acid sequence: CASSRDSGQPQHF.

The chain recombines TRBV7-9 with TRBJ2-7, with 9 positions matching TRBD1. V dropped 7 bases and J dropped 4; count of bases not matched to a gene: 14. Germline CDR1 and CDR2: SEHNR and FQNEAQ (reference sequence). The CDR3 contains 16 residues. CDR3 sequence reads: CASTDLRGQGAYEQYV. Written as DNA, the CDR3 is TGTGCCAGCACGGACTTGCGGGGACAGGGCGCTTACGAGCAGTACGTC.

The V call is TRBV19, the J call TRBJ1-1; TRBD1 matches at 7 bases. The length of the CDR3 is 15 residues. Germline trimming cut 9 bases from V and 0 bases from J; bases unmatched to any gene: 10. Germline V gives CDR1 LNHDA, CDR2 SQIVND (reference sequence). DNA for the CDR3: TGTGCCAGCACCGGCGGGACAGTGATGAACACTGAAGCTTTCTTT. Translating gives CASTGGTVMNTEAFF.

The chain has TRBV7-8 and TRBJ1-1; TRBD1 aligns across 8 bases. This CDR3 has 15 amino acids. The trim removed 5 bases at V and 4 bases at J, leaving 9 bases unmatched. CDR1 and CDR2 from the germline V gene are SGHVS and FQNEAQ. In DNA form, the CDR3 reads TGTGCCAGCAGCAGCCGACAGGGGCCCGGCACTGAAGCTTTCTTT. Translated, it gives CASSSRQGPGTEAFF.

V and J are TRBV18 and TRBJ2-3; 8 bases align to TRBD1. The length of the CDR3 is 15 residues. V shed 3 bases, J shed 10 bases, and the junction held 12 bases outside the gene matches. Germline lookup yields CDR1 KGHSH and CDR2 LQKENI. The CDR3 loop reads CASSPPGTGQWAQYF. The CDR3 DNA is TGTGCCAGCTCACCGCCGGGGACAGGACAGTGGGCGCAGTATTTT.

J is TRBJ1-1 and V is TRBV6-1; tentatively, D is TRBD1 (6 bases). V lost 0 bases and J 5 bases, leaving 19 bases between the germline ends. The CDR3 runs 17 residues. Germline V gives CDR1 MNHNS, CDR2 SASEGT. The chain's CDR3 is CASSEAPGGLKTTEAFF. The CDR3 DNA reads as TGTGCCAGCAGTGAAGCCCCCGGGGGGCTGAAGACGACTGAAGCTTTCTTT.

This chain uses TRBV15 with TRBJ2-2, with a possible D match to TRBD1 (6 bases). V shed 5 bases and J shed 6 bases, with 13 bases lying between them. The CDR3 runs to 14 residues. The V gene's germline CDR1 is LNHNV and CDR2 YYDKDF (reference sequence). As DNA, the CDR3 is TGTGCCACCAGCGTAACAGGGTTGGCCGGGGAGCTGTTTTTT. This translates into CATSVTGLAGELFF.

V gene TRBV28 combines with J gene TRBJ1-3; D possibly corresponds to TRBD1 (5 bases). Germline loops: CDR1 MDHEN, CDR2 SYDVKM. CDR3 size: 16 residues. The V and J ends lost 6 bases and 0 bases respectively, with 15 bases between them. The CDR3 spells CASSTLGGGSGNTIYF. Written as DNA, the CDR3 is TGTGCCAGCAGCACCCTCGGCGGGGGCTCTGGAAACACCATATATTTT.

CDR3 coding DNA: TGCGCCAGCAGCGTTAAGGGGAGGGGCACCGGGGAGCTGTTTTTT. Protein sequence: CASSVKGRGTGELFF. The chain joins TRBV5-1 to TRBJ2-2; 7 nucleotides align to TRBD2. Germline assignment: CDR1 SGHRS and CDR2 YFSETQ. V shed 4 bases and J 4 bases; nucleotides not matched to a gene: 7. CDR3 length equals 15 residues.

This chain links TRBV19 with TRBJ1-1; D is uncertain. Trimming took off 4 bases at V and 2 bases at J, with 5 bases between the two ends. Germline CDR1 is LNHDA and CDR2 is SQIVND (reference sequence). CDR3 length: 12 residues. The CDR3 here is CASSKLNTEAFF. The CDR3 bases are TGTGCCAGTAGTAAGCTTAACACTGAAGCTTTCTTT.

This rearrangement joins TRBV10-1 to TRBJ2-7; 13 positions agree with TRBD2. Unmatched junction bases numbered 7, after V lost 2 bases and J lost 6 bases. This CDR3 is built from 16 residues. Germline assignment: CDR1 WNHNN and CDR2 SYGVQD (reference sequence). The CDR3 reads CASSEGLAGALGEQYV. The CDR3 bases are TGCGCCAGCAGTGAGGGACTAGCGGGGGCCCTCGGCGAGCAGTACGTC.

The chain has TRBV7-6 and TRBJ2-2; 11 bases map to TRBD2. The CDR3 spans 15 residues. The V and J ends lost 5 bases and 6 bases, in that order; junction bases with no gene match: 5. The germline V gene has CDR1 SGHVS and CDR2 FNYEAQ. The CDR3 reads CASSLASGGSGELFF. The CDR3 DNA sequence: TGTGCCAGCAGCCTCGCTAGCGGGGGGTCCGGGGAGCTGTTTTTT.

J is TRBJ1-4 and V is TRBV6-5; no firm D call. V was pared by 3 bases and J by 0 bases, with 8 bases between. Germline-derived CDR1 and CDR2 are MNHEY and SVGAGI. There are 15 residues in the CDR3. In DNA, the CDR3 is TGTGCCAGCAGTTATGGGAGTGCAACTAATGAAAAACTGTTTTTT. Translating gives CASSYGSATNEKLFF.

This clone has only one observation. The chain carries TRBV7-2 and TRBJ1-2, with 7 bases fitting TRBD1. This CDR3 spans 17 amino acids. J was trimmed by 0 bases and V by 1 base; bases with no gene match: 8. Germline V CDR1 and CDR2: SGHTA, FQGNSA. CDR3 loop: CASSLDRGLYPNYGYTF. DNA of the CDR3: TGTGCCAGCAGCTTAGACAGGGGCCTCTACCCTAACTATGGCTACACCTTC.

CDR3 in DNA: TGTGCCAGCATTGACAACAGGGGAGGCCGTGGCTACACCTTC. Translation gives CASIDNRGGRGYTF. The chain has TRBV2 and TRBJ1-2, with TRBD1 matching 7 bases. The CDR3 extends over 14 amino acids. The V segment lost 7 bases and the J segment 7 bases; nucleotides outside the gene matches: 12. CDR1 SNHLY and CDR2 FYNNEI come from the germline V gene.

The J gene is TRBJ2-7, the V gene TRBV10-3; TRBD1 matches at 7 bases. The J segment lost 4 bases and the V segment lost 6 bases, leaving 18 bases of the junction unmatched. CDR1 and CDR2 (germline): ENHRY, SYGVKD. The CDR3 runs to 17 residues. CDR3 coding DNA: TGTGCCATCAGCGGAGCACGTTCGGGACAGATTATATACGAGCAGTACTTC. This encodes CAISGARSGQIIYEQYF.

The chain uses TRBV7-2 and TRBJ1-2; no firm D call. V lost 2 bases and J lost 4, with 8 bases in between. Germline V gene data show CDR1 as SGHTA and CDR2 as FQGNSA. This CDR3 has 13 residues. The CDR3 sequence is CASSLHGAYGYTF. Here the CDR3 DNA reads TGTGCCAGCAGCTTACACGGAGCCTATGGCTACACCTTC.

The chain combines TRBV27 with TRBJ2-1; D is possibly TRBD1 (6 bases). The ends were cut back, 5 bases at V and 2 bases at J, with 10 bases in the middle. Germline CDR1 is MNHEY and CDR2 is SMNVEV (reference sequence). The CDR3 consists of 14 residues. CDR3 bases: TGTGCCAGCAGTCCCGGGACAACCTACAATGAGCAGTTCTTC. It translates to CASSPGTTYNEQFF.

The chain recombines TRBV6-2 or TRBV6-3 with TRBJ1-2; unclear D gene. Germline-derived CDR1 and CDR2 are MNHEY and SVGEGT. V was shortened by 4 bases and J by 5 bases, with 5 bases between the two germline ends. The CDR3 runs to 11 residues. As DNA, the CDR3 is TGTGCCAGCAGTTCGGGTTATGGCTACACCTTC. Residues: CASSSGYGYTF.

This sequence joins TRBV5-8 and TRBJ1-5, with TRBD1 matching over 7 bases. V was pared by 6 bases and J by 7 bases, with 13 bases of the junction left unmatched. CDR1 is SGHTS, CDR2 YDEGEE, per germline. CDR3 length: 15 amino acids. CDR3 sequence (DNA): TGTGCCAGCACCAAAGTTGAGGGGGCACGGCAGCCCCAGCATTTT. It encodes CASTKVEGARQPQHF.

CDR3 DNA: TGTGCCAGTAGTATAAGCGGGGGGCTGGAGACCCAGTACTTC. Translation gives CASSISGGLETQYF. The rearrangement uses TRBV19 and TRBJ2-5, with 9 positions matching TRBD2. The CDR3 has 14 amino acids. Germline loops: CDR1 LNHDA, CDR2 SQIVND (reference sequence). Trimming cost V 2 bases and J 5 bases; bases outside gene matches: 3.

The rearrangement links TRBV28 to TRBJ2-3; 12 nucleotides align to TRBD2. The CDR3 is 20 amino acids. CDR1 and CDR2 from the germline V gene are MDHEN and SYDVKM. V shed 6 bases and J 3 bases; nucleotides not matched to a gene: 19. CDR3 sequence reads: CASSPLSSHWTSGETDTQYF. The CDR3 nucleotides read TGTGCCAGCAGCCCATTGTCGTCCCATTGGACTAGCGGGGAGACAGATACGCAGTATTTT.

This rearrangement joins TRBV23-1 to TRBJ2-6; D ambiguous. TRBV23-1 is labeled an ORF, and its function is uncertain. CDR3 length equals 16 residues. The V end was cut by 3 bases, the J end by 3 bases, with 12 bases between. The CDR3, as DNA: TGCGCCAGCAGTCATTGCCCCCCACTTGGGGCCAACGTCCTGACTTTC. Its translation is CASSHCPPLGANVLTF.

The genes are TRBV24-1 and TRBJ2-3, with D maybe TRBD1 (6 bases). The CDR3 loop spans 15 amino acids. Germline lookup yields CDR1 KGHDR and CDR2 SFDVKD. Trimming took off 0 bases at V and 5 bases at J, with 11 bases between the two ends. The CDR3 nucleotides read TGTGCCACCAGTGATTTGGAACAGGGTATAGATACGCAGTATTTT. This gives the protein CATSDLEQGIDTQYF.

As DNA, the CDR3 is TGTGCCAGCAGCTACAGGGGGCAGGGGGAGACCCAGTACTTC. This translates into CASSYRGQGETQYF. The rearrangement uses TRBV6-6 and TRBJ2-5, with 9 bases that match TRBD1. CDR3 size: 14 residues. V trimming: 6 bases; J trimming: 5 bases; junction bases outside the gene matches: 7. Germline lookup yields CDR1 MNHNY and CDR2 SVGAGI (reference sequence).

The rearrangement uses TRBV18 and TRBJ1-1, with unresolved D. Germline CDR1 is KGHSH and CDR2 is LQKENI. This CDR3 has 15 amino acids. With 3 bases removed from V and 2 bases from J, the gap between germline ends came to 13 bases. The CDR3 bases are TGTGCCAGCTCACCTCCTCCACAGATAAACACTGAAGCTTTCTTT. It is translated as CASSPPPQINTEAFF.

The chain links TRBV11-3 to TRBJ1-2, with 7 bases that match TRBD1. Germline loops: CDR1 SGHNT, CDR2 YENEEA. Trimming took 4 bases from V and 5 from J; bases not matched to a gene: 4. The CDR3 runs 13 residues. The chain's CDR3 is CASSSGDSYGYTF. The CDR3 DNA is TGTGCCAGCAGCTCAGGGGACAGTTATGGCTACACCTTC.

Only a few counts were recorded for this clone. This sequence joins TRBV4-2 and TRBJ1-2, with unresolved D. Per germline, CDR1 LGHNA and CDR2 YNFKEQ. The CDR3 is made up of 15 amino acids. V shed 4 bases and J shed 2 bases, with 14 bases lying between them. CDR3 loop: CASSLSLQRNYGYTF. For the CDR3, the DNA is TGTGCCAGCAGCCTTAGCTTGCAGAGAAACTATGGCTACACCTTC.